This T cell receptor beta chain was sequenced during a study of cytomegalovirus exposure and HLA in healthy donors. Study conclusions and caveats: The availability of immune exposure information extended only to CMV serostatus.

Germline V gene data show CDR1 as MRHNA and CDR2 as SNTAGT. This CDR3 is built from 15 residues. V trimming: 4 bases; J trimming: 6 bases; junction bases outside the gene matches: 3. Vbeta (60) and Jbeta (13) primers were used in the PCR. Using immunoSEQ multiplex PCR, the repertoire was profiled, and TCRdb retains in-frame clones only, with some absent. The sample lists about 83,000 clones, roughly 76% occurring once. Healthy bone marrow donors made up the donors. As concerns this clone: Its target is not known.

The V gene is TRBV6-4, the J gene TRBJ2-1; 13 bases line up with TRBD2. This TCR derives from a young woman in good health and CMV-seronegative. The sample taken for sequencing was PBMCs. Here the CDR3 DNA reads TGTGCCAGCAGTGGGACTAGCGGGAGTGCCAATGAGCAGTTCTTC. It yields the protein CASSGTSGSANEQFF.